A selection of T cell receptor beta chains follows, all from one sample in a study of cytomegalovirus exposure and HLA in healthy donors. Sequenced by immunoSEQ multiplex PCR; TCRdb stores in-frame clones only, minus some. The table lists 350,000 or so clones, about nine tenths of them singletons. The sequenced sample was PBMCs. The origin of the receptors is a woman under 30 in good health and CMV-seronegative. Each CDR3 is given with its conserved first and last residue. The D gene is left open where the match is weak. Clone sizes are given selectively: once, few, many, or a class where the clone is expanded.

v_call	j_call	clone_size	d_call	cdr3_aa	cdr3_nt
TRBV7-7	TRBJ2-5	.	TRBD2	CASSPSSGRALKQETQYF	TGTGCTAGCAGTCCCTCTAGCGGGAGGGCCCTAAAGCAAGAGACCCAGTACTTC
TRBV4-1	TRBJ2-7	.	.	CASSQTIQSYEQYF	TGCGCCAGCAGCCAAACCATCCAGTCCTACGAGCAGTACTTC
TRBV27	TRBJ2-3	.	TRBD2	CASSPQKAGAPDTQYF	TGTGCCAGCAGTCCCCAAAAGGCGGGAGCTCCGGATACGCAGTATTTT
TRBV28	TRBJ2-3	.	TRBD2	CASSLRSGSGTDTQYF	TGTGCCAGCAGTTTAAGAAGCGGGAGTGGCACAGATACGCAGTATTTT
TRBV7-9	TRBJ2-7	many	.	CASSSDSYSYEQYF	TGTGCCAGCAGCTCGGACAGCTACTCCTACGAGCAGTACTTC
TRBV7-2	TRBJ2-5	.	TRBD1	CASSFPGQGAKTQYF	TGTGCCAGCAGCTTTCCGGGACAGGGGGCAAAGACCCAGTACTTC
TRBV15	TRBJ1-5	.	.	CATSQFIENQPQHF	TGTGCCACCAGCCAATTCATAGAAAATCAGCCCCAGCATTTT
TRBV27	TRBJ2-1	.	.	CASSLGSRGYNEQFF	TGTGCCAGCAGTTTAGGCTCCCGGGGGTACAATGAGCAGTTCTTC
TRBV19	TRBJ2-1	.	TRBD2	CASRIAGGRVNEQFF	TGTGCCAGTAGGATAGCGGGAGGGCGCGTTAATGAGCAGTTCTTC
TRBV15	TRBJ1-5	.	TRBD1	CATRTGLDQPQHF	TGTGCCACCCGGACAGGTCTGGATCAGCCCCAGCATTTT
TRBV11-2	TRBJ2-1	.	TRBD2	CASSSRLGLAGGYNEQFF	TGTGCCAGCAGCTCTAGGTTAGGACTAGCGGGAGGCTACAATGAGCAGTTCTTC
TRBV2	TRBJ2-7	.	TRBD2	CASIPTSGVYEQYF	TGTGCCAGCATTCCGACTAGCGGGGTCTACGAGCAGTACTTC
TRBV2	TRBJ2-7	.	.	CASRPNLPLEQYF	TGTGCCAGCAGACCTAACCTGCCCCTCGAGCAGTACTTC
TRBV10-3	TRBJ2-1	.	TRBD1	CAIKRDRGNEQFF	TGTGCCATCAAGAGGGACAGGGGTAATGAGCAGTTCTTC
TRBV9	TRBJ2-1	.	TRBD1	CASNLDREGEQFF	TGTGCCAGCAACCTCGACAGGGAAGGTGAGCAGTTCTTC
TRBV19	TRBJ1-5	.	TRBD1	CASSLGQGTRQPQHF	TGTGCCAGTAGCCTCGGACAGGGGACAAGGCAGCCCCAGCATTTT
TRBV5-6	TRBJ2-7	once	.	CASSLSLSRYEQYF	TGTGCCAGCAGCTTATCATTGTCGCGGTACGAGCAGTACTTC
TRBV9	TRBJ2-3	.	TRBD2	CASSVDERETDTQYF	TGTGCCAGCAGCGTAGATGAGCGGGAGACAGATACGCAGTATTTT
TRBV7-2	TRBJ2-7	.	TRBD2	CASSLGLAGIPYEQYF	TGTGCCAGCAGCTTGGGACTAGCGGGAATCCCCTACGAGCAGTACTTC
TRBV2	TRBJ1-2	.	.	CASSGAGYGYTF	TGTGCCAGCAGTGGGGCAGGCTATGGCTACACCTTC
TRBV19	TRBJ2-2	.	.	CASSISRGHTGELFF	TGTGCCAGTAGTATCTCCAGGGGCCACACCGGGGAGCTGTTTTTT
TRBV27	TRBJ1-5	.	TRBD1	CASRPRGDRGSGQPQHF	TGTGCCAGCAGGCCCCGGGGGGACAGGGGAAGTGGTCAGCCCCAGCATTTT
TRBV19	TRBJ1-5	few	TRBD1	CASSLLTGSGGQPQHF	TGTGCCAGTAGCCTCTTGACAGGGAGCGGCGGTCAGCCCCAGCATTTT
TRBV5-1	TRBJ2-5	.	TRBD1	CASSPQTGGGETQYF	TGCGCCAGCAGCCCGCAGACAGGGGGCGGAGAGACCCAGTACTTC
TRBV6-4	TRBJ2-2	.	.	CASRASGTGELFF	TGTGCCAGCAGGGCTAGTGGCACCGGGGAGCTGTTTTTT
TRBV6-6	TRBJ2-3	.	.	CASTIESHTDTQYF	TGTGCCAGCACCATAGAAAGCCACACAGATACGCAGTATTTT
TRBV4-3	TRBJ2-7	.	.	CASSHLLADSYEQYF	TGCGCCAGCAGCCACCTACTAGCCGACTCCTACGAGCAGTACTTC
TRBV28	TRBJ2-7	.	.	CASSSRTWSSYEQYF	TGTGCCAGCAGTTCGCGGACATGGAGCTCCTACGAGCAGTACTTC
TRBV4-2	TRBJ1-5	.	.	CASSHSLPGDNQPQHF	TGTGCCAGCAGCCATTCTCTCCCGGGGGACAATCAGCCCCAGCATTTT
TRBV6-4	TRBJ2-1	.	.	CASSDSAETDGGDEQFF	TGTGCCAGCAGTGACTCGGCGGAGACTGACGGCGGGGATGAGCAGTTCTTC
TRBV5-1	TRBJ2-6	.	.	CASSSQGSGANVLTF	TGCGCCAGCAGCTCACAGGGCTCTGGGGCCAACGTCCTGACTTTC
TRBV5-1	TRBJ1-5	.	.	CASSLYAGQPQHF	TGCGCCAGCAGCTTATACGCCGGGCAGCCCCAGCATTTT
TRBV27	TRBJ1-1	.	TRBD1	CASSLTGQIMNTEAFF	TGTGCCAGCAGTTTAACGGGACAGATAATGAACACTGAAGCTTTCTTT
TRBV28	TRBJ2-5	.	.	CASTLGEYETQYF	TGTGCCAGCACCTTAGGGGAATACGAGACCCAGTACTTC
TRBV6-4	TRBJ2-1	.	TRBD2	CASSDSTSGRQFF	TGTGCCAGCAGTGACTCGACTAGCGGGAGGCAGTTCTTC